This T cell receptor beta chain was documented in a study of T cell responses to AZD1222 COVID-19 vaccine. The method was immunoSEQ multiplex PCR; TCRdb's version includes in-frame clones alone and lacks a portion of them. Of 40,000 to 45,000 clones listed, around 80% are singletons. With respect to this clone: The antigen remains undetermined.

Germline loops: CDR1 KGHDR, CDR2 SFDVKD. With 8 bases clipped from V and 0 bases from J, the junction kept 11 bases outside the gene matches. The CDR3 consists of 16 residues. Whole-study findings and limits: At 160-218 and 743-854, vaccine-associated CD4 TCRs were dominant, and they spanned spike. At baseline, just a handful of AZD1222 recipients tested seropositive. Mostly white British, mostly female donors; authors suggested clonal diversity may be underestimated.

This sequence joins TRBV24-1 and TRBJ1-1, with 7 bases aligning to TRBD1. The receptor was derived from an adult who received the MenACWY meningococcal vaccine as a control. Sample: peripheral blood, taken 28 days after the second dose of the MenACWY control vaccine. The CDR3 DNA is TGTGCCACCATTTTAGGGGGCCCCTACATGAACACTGAAGCTTTCTTT. Encoded protein: CATILGGPYMNTEAFF.